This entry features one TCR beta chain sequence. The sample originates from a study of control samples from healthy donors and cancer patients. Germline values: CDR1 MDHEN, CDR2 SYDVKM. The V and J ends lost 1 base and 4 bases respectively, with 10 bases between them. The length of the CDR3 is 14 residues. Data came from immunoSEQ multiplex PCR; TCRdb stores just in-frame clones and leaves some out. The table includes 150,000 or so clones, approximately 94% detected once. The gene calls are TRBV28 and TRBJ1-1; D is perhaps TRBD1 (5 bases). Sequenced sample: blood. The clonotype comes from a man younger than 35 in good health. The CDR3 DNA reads TGTGCCAGCAGTTTATCCCAGGGAGGCACTGAAGCTTTCTTT. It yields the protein CASSLSQGGTEAFF.